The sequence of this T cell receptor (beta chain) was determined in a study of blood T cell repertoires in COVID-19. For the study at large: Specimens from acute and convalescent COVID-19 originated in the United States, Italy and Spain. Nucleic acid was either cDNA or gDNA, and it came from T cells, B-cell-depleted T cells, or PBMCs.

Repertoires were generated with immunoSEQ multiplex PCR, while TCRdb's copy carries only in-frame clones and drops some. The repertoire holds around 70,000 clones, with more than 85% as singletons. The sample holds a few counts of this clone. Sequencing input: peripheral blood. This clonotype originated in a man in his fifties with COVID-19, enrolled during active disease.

In nucleotides, the CDR3 is TGCACCAGCAGCCAAGAGTGCGGGACTAGCGGGAGTAATGAGCAGTTCTTC. Residues: CTSSQECGTSGSNEQFF. The gene calls are TRBV1 and TRBJ2-1; the table gives TRBD2 as D, unverified against the DNA. TRBV1 counts as a pseudogene. The CDR3 has 17 amino acids.